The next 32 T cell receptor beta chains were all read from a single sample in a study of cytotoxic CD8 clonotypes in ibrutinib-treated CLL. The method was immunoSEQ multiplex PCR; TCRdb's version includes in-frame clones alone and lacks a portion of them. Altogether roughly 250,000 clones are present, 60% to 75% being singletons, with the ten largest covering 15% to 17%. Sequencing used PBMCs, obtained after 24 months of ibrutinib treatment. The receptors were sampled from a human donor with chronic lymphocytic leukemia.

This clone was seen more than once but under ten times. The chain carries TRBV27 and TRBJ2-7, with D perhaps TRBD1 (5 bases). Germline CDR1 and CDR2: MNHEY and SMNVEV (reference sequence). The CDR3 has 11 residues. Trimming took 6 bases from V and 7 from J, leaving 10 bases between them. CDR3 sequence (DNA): TGTGCCAGCAGCGACAGAAGGGAGCAGTACTTC. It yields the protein CASSDRREQYF.

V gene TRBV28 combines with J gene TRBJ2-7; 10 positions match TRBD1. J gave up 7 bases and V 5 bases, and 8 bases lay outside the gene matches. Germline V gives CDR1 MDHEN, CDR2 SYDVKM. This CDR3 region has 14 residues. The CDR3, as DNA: TGTGCCAGCAGTACACCGACAGGGGGCCAAGAGCAGTACTTC. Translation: CASSTPTGGQEQYF.

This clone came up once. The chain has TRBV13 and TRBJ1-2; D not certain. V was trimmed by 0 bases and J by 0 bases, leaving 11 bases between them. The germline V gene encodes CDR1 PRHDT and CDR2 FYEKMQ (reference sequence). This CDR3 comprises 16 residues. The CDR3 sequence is CASSLGREKPNYGYTF. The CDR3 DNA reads TGTGCCAGCAGCTTAGGGCGAGAAAAGCCTAACTATGGCTACACCTTC.

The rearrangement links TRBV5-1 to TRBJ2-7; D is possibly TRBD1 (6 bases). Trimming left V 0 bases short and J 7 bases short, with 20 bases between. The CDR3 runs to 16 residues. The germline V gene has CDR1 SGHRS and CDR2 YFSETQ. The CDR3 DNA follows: TGCGCCAGCAGCTTGGACGGTACAGGGTCGACTGGTGAGCAGTACTTC. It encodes CASSLDGTGSTGEQYF.

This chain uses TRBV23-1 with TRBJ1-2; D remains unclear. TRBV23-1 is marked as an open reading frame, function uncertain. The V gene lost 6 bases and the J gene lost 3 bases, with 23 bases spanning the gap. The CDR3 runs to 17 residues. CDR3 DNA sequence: TGCGCCAGCAGCCCCTTTTCGGACCGCCTGGGTGACTATGGCTACACCTTC. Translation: CASSPFSDRLGDYGYTF.

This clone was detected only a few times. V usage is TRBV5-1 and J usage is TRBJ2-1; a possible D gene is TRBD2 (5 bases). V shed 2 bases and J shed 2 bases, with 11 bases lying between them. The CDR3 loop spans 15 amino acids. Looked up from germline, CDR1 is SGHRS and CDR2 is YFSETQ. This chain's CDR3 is CASSLKSGTYNEQFF. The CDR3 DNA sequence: TGCGCCAGCAGCTTAAAATCCGGGACCTACAATGAGCAGTTCTTC.

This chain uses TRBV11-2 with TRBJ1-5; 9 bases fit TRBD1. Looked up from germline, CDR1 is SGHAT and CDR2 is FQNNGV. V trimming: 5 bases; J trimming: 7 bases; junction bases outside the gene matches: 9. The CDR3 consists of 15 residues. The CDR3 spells CASSPGDRVGQPQHF. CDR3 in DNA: TGTGCCAGCAGCCCCGGGGACAGGGTAGGGCAGCCCCAGCATTTT.

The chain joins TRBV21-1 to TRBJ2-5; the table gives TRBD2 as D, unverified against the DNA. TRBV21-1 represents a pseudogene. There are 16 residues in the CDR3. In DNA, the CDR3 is TGTGCCAGCAGCAAAGAGGGTAGCGGGATAGGAGAGACCCAGTACTTC. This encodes CASSKEGSGIGETQYF.

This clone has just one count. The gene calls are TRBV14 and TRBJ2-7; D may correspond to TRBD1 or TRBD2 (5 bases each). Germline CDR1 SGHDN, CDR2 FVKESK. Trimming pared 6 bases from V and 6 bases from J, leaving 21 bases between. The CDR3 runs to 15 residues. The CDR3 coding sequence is TGTGCCAGCAGGACGGGTACCGGGACGCCATCCGAGCAGTACTTC. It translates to CASRTGTGTPSEQYF.

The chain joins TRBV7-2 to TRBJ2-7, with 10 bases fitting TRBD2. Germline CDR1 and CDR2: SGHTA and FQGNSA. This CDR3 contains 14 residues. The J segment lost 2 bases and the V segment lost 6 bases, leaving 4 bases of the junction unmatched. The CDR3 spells CASSWTSGTYEQYF. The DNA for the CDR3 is TGTGCCAGCAGTTGGACTAGCGGCACCTACGAGCAGTACTTC.

The CDR3 region is CASSSRLAGVGEQFF. In DNA form, the CDR3 reads TGCGCCAGCAGCTCCAGACTAGCGGGAGTGGGCGAGCAGTTCTTC. The V and J genes are TRBV5-1 and TRBJ2-1; 12 bases match TRBD2. Germline-derived CDR1 and CDR2 are SGHRS and YFSETQ. CDR3 length equals 15 residues. The J segment lost 10 bases and the V segment lost 3 bases, leaving 8 bases of the junction unmatched.

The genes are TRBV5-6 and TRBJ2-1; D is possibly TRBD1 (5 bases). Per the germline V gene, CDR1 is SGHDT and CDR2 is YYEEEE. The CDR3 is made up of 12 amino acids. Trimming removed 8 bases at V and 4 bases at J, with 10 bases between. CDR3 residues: CASGARYNEQFF. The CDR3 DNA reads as TGTGCCAGTGGGGCCAGGTACAATGAGCAGTTCTTC.

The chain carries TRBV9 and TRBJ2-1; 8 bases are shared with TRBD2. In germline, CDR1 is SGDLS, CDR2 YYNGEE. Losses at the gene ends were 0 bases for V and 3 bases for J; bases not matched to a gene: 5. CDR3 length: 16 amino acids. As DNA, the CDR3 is TGTGCCAGCAGCGTAGTGGCTAGCGGGTACTACAATGAGCAGTTCTTC. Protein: CASSVVASGYYNEQFF. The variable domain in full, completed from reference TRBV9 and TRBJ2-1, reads DSGVTQTPKHLITATGQRVTLRCSPRSGDLSVYWYQQSLDQGLQFLIQYYNGEERAKGNILERFSAQQFPDLHSELNLSSLELGDSALYFCASSVVASGYYNEQFFGPGTRLTVL.

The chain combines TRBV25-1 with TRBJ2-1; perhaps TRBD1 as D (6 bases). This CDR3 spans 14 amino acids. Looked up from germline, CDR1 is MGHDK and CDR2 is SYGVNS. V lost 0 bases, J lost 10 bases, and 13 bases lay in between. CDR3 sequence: CASSEYGPRGEQFF. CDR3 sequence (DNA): TGTGCCAGCAGTGAATATGGACCGAGGGGGGAGCAGTTCTTC.

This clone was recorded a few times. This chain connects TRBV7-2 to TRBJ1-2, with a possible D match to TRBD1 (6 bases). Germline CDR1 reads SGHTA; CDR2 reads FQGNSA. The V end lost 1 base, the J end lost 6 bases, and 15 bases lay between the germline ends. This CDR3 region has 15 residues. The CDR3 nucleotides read TGTGCCAGCAGCTTAGGACAGGATCAAGGCGATGGCTACACCTTC. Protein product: CASSLGQDQGDGYTF.

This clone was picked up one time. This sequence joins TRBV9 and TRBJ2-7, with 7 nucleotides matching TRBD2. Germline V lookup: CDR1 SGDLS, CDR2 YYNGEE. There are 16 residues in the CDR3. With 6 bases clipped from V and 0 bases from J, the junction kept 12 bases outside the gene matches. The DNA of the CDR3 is TGTGCCAGCACCCCGTTTTCGGGGGGAGCCTCCTACGAGCAGTACTTC. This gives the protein CASTPFSGGASYEQYF.

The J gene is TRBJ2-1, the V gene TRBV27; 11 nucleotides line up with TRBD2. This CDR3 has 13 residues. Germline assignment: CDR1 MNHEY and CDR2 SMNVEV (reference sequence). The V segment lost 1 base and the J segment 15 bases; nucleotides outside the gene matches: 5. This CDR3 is CASSLLLAGVLFF. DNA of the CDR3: TGTGCCAGCAGTTTATTACTAGCGGGAGTTCTGTTCTTC.

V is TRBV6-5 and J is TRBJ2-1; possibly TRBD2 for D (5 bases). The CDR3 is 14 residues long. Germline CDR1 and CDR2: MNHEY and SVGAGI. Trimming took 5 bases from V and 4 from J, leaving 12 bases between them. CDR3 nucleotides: TGTGCCAGCAGTCGAAAACCGGGGTACAATGAGCAGTTCTTC. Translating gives CASSRKPGYNEQFF.

In DNA form, the CDR3 reads TGCAGTGCTGAGACCCAAGATACGCAGTATTTT. Its translation is CSAETQDTQYF. The chain uses TRBV20-1 and TRBJ2-3; the D is unclear. Germline loops: CDR1 DFQATT, CDR2 SNEGSKA (reference sequence). This CDR3 contains 11 residues. V was pared by 5 bases and J by 5 bases, with 8 bases between.

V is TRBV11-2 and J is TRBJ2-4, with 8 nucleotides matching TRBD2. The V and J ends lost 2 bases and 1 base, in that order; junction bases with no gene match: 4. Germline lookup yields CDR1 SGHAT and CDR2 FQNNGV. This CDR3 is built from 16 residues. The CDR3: CASSLTGGRAKNIQYF. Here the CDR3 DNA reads TGTGCCAGCAGCTTAACGGGAGGGCGGGCCAAAAACATTCAGTACTTC.

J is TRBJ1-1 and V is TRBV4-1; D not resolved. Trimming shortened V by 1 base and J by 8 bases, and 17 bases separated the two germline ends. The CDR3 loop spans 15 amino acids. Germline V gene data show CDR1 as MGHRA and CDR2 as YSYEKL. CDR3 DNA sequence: TGCGCCAGCAGCCAAGCAGACGGAACTCGGTTAGAAGCTTTCTTT. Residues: CASSQADGTRLEAFF.

The CDR3 coding sequence is TGTGCCAGCAGTTACTCCGGGACAGCATACTACGAGCAGTACTTC. This codes for CASSYSGTAYYEQYF. The rearrangement joins TRBV6-5 to TRBJ2-7; TRBD1 agrees at 7 bases. This CDR3 is built from 15 residues. Per germline, CDR1 MNHEY and CDR2 SVGAGI. V lost 0 bases to trimming and J lost 3 bases; unmatched junction nucleotides: 5.

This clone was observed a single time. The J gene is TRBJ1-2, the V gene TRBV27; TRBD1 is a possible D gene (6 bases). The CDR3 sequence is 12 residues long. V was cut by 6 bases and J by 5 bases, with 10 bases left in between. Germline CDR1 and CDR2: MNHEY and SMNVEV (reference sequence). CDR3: CASSRGGYGYTF. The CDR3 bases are TGTGCCAGCAGCAGGGGTGGTTATGGCTACACCTTC.

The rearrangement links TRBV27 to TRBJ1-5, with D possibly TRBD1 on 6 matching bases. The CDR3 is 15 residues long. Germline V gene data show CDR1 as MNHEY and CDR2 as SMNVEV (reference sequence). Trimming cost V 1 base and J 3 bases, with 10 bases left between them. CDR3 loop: CASSLFQGFNQPQHF. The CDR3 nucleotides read TGTGCCAGCAGTTTATTCCAGGGGTTCAATCAGCCCCAGCATTTT.

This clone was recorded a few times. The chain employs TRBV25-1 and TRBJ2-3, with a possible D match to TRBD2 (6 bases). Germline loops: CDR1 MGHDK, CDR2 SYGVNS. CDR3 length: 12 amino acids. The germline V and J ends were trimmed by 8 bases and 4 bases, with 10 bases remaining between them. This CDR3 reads CASGRSADTQYF. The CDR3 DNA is TGTGCCAGCGGGAGGAGCGCAGATACGCAGTATTTT.

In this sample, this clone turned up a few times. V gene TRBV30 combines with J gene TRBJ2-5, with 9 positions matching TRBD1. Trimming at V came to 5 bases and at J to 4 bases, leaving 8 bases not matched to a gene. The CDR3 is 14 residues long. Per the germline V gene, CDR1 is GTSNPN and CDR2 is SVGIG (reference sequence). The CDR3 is CAWAQTGGSETQYF. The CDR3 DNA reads TGTGCCTGGGCACAAACAGGGGGCTCAGAGACCCAGTACTTC.

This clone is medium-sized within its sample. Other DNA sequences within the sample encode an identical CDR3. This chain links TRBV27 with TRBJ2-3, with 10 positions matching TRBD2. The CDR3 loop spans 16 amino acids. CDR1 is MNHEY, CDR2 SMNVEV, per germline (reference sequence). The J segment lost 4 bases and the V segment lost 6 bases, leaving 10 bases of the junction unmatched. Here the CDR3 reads CASRLGAGGPPDTQYF. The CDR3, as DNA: TGTGCCAGCAGATTGGGAGCGGGAGGGCCCCCAGATACGCAGTATTTT.

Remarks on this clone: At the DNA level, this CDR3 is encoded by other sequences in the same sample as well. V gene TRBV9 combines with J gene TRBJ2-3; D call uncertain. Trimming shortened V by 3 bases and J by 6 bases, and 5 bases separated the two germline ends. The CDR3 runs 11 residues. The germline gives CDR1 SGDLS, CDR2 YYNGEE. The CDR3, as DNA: TGTGCCAGCAGCGCGTCCGATACGCAGTATTTT. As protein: CASSASDTQYF.

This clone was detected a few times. The CDR3 spells CASGRDSSYEQYF. The CDR3 coding sequence is TGTGCCAGCGGCCGGGACAGCTCCTACGAGCAGTACTTC. This chain joins TRBV27 and TRBJ2-7; 7 bases agree with TRBD1. The CDR3 loop spans 13 amino acids. In germline, CDR1 is MNHEY, CDR2 SMNVEV (reference sequence). Losses at the gene ends were 8 bases for V and 0 bases for J; bases not matched to a gene: 4.

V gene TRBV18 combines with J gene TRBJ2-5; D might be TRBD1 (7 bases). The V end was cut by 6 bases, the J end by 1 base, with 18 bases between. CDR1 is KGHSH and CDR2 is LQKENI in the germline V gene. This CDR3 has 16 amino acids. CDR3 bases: TGTGCCAGCTCTTTAACGGAGGGGGCTGGCCAAGAGACCCAGTACTTC. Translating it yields CASSLTEGAGQETQYF.

The chain's CDR3 is CASSPDQGEKLFF. The CDR3 DNA follows: TGCGCCAGCAGCCCCGACCAGGGTGAAAAACTGTTTTTT. This chain joins TRBV5-1 and TRBJ1-4, with D possibly being TRBD1 (5 bases). This CDR3 is built from 13 residues. V dropped 4 bases and J dropped 7 bases, with 11 bases sitting between them. Germline CDR1 reads SGHRS; CDR2 reads YFSETQ.

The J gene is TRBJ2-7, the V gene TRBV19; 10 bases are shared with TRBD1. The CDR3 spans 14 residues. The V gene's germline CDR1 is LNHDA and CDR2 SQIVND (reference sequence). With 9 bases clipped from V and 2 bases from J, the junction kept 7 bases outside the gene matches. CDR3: CASQGQGSPYEQYF. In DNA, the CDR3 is TGTGCCAGCCAGGGACAGGGGAGCCCCTACGAGCAGTACTTC.